This passage covers 27 T cell receptor beta chains from one sample sequenced in a study of shared clonotypes between healthy human individuals (dated by TCRdb to 2019 to 2021). Preparation of the library involved the immunoSEQ multiplex PCR assay. TCRdb limited this immuneACCESS table to in-frame rearrangements with V and J called. A share of clones is missing; checked studies link under half to unresolved V genes, and the rest is unexplained. In this sample the table shows roughly 1 million clones, about four fifths of which occur a single time. 0.5% to 0.6% of the sample rests with the top ten. Sequencing input: memory CD4+ T cells from PBMCs. Sample cell subset or site, as interpreted from the label and publication: CD45RA-negative fraction. The receptors here all came from a man aged 18-30 years in good health. Some clones in this sample may be carry-over from other donors' samples.

Of note for this clone: Distinct nucleotide sequences in the sample also encode this CDR3. J is TRBJ1-5 and V is TRBV2; 9 bases align to TRBD1. Per the germline V gene, CDR1 is SNHLY and CDR2 is FYNNEI. This CDR3 spans 14 amino acids. V shed 5 bases and J 6 bases; nucleotides not matched to a gene: 5. The CDR3 DNA is TGTGCCAGCAGTTTACAGGGGGCGGGTCAGCCCCAGCATTTT. Its protein is CASSLQGAGQPQHF.

The V call is TRBV5-1, the J call TRBJ2-7; possibly TRBD1 for D (7 bases). V shed 7 bases and J shed 3 bases, with 17 bases lying between them. This CDR3 contains 14 residues. Germline loops: CDR1 SGHRS, CDR2 YFSETQ. The CDR3 sequence: CASGPGDRNYEQYF. CDR3 sequence (DNA): TGCGCCAGCGGGCCGGGGGACAGAAACTACGAGCAGTACTTC. The full variable domain, completed using reference TRBV5-1 and TRBJ2-7, is KAGVTQTPRYLIKTRGQQVTLSCSPISGHRSVSWYQQTPGQGLQFLFEYFSETQRNKGNFPGRFSGRQFSNSRSEMNVSTLELGDSALYLCASGPGDRNYEQYFGPGTRLTVT.

The chain carries TRBV27 and TRBJ1-1; D is unclear. The CDR3 is 17 residues long. CDR1 is MNHEY, CDR2 SMNVEV, per germline (reference sequence). Trimming shortened V by 2 bases and J by 1 base, and 17 bases separated the two germline ends. In DNA form, the CDR3 reads TGTGCCAGCAGTTTAAGGTTCCGGCTTCGCAGGAACACTGAAGCTTTCTTT. The encoded protein is CASSLRFRLRRNTEAFF.

The V call is TRBV18, the J call TRBJ1-2; 10 nucleotides align to TRBD1. Trimming removed 6 bases from V and 8 bases from J; junction bases left unmatched: 9. The CDR3 is 14 amino acids. Germline V gives CDR1 KGHSH, CDR2 LQKENI. This CDR3 is CASSPGTGVRGYTF. CDR3 nucleotides: TGTGCCAGCTCCCCCGGGACAGGGGTCCGAGGCTACACCTTC.

The chain uses TRBV4-3 and TRBJ2-7; possible D gene TRBD2, 5 bases. This CDR3 region has 16 residues. Germline assignment: CDR1 LGHNA and CDR2 YSLEER. V was trimmed by 1 base and J by 3 bases, leaving 16 bases between them. The CDR3 reads CASSQVRASSIYEQYF. CDR3 in DNA: TGCGCCAGCAGCCAAGTGAGGGCCTCCTCTATCTACGAGCAGTACTTC.

The chain is built from TRBV7-9 and TRBJ2-1, with D perhaps assigned TRBD1 or TRBD2 (5 bases each). This CDR3 is 13 amino acids long. Trimming cost V 7 bases and J 8 bases, with 15 bases left between them. Germline-derived CDR1 and CDR2 are SEHNR and FQNEAQ (reference sequence). The CDR3 DNA sequence: TGTGCCAGCACCCTCTCTGGGGGTGATGAGCAGTTCTTC. This gives the protein CASTLSGGDEQFF.

This chain connects TRBV7-2 to TRBJ2-2; D is possibly TRBD2 (6 bases). Trimming left V 10 bases short and J 6 bases short, with 18 bases between. The CDR3 loop spans 14 amino acids. Germline CDR1 and CDR2: SGHTA and FQGNSA. The CDR3, as DNA: TGTGCCACCCATGTAGGGAGGTTTCCCGGGGAGCTGTTTTTT. Encoded protein: CATHVGRFPGELFF. Complete variable domain (other parts from reference TRBV7-2 and TRBJ2-2): GAGVSQSPSNKVTEKGKDVELRCDPISGHTALYWYRQSLGQGLEFLIYFQGNSAPDKSGLPSDRFSAERTGGSVSTLTIQRTQQEDSAVYLCATHVGRFPGELFFGEGSRLTVL.

The chain couples TRBV5-1 to TRBJ1-3, with 7 bases fitting TRBD1. With 3 bases clipped from V and 0 bases from J, the junction kept 6 bases outside the gene matches. Germline V gene data show CDR1 as SGHRS and CDR2 as YFSETQ. This CDR3 has 16 amino acids. CDR3 in amino acids: CASSSGTVNSGNTIYF. In DNA, the CDR3 is TGCGCCAGCAGCTCCGGGACAGTTAACTCTGGAAACACCATATATTTT.

This sequence joins TRBV18 and TRBJ1-1; unclear D gene. The CDR3 is 12 amino acids. Trimming left V 3 bases short and J 8 bases short, with 10 bases between. The germline gives CDR1 KGHSH, CDR2 LQKENI. The CDR3 loop is CASSPRQEEAFF. The DNA of the CDR3 is TGTGCCAGCTCACCTAGGCAAGAAGAAGCTTTCTTT.

The chain carries TRBV7-9 and TRBJ1-5; a weak D match, TRBD1 (6 bases). With 3 bases removed from V and 3 bases from J, the gap between germline ends came to 12 bases. Germline CDR1 reads SEHNR; CDR2 reads FQNEAQ (reference sequence). CDR3 length: 15 residues. CDR3 protein: CASSFGWDNNQPQHF. The CDR3 nucleotides are TGTGCCAGCAGCTTCGGGTGGGACAACAATCAGCCCCAGCATTTT.

Remarks on this clone: Other DNA variants within this sample encode the same CDR3. The chain is built from TRBV5-1 and TRBJ1-5, with TRBD1 identical over 8 bases. The V segment lost 4 bases and the J segment 5 bases; nucleotides outside the gene matches: 5. This CDR3 comprises 14 residues. Germline V gene lookup returns CDR1 SGHRS and CDR2 YFSETQ. CDR3 bases: TGCGCCAGCAGCCCGGACAGGGCCGATCAGCCCCAGCATTTT. Its protein is CASSPDRADQPQHF.

The J gene is TRBJ2-7, the V gene TRBV10-1; D remains unclear. There are 15 residues in the CDR3. Germline V gene data show CDR1 as WNHNN and CDR2 as SYGVQD (reference sequence). The ends were cut back, 6 bases at V and 3 bases at J, with 18 bases in the middle. CDR3 in DNA: TGCGCCAGCAGATCCCCGAGCCACGATTACTACGAGCAGTACTTC. Translating gives CASRSPSHDYYEQYF.

This clone was seen just once. The J gene is TRBJ2-3, the V gene TRBV9; 10 bases line up with TRBD2. J lost 4 bases, V lost 0 bases, and 8 bases had no gene match. The V gene's germline CDR1 is SGDLS and CDR2 YYNGEE. This CDR3 spans 17 amino acids. The CDR3 DNA reads TGTGCCAGCAGCGTAGTAGGTCTAGCGGGAGTGGCAGATACGCAGTATTTT. This gives the protein CASSVVGLAGVADTQYF.

On this clone: The same CDR3 is also encoded by other DNA sequences in this sample. The rearrangement uses TRBV28 and TRBJ2-7; unclear D gene. The CDR3 consists of 11 residues. Per the germline V gene, CDR1 is MDHEN and CDR2 is SYDVKM. The V end was cut by 8 bases, the J end by 4 bases, with 9 bases between. The CDR3 nucleotides are TGTGCCAGCGGCCGAGGTTACGAGCAGTACTTC. This gives the protein CASGRGYEQYF.

The rearrangement links TRBV2 to TRBJ2-5, with no clear D. The last part of the DNA fits TRBJ2-7 better; the J call may be wrong. The CDR3 runs to 14 residues. Germline V CDR1 and CDR2: SNHLY, FYNNEI. For the CDR3, the DNA is TGTGCCAGCAGTGAACTGGGTAGGGCCTACGAGCAGTACTTC. The encoded protein is CASSELGRAYEQYF.

V gene TRBV18 combines with J gene TRBJ2-5; 10 bases are shared with TRBD1. CDR3 length: 18 residues. With 1 base clipped from V and 5 bases from J, the junction kept 13 bases outside the gene matches. Germline CDR1 and CDR2: KGHSH and LQKENI. CDR3 amino acids: CASSPLGQGPREGETQYF. The CDR3 coding sequence is TGTGCCAGCTCACCACTGGGACAGGGGCCGCGGGAAGGGGAGACCCAGTACTTC.

The chain joins TRBV15 to TRBJ1-5, with unresolved D. Looked up from germline, CDR1 is LNHNV and CDR2 is YYDKDF (reference sequence). Trimming left V 0 bases short and J 3 bases short, with 3 bases between. The CDR3 contains 13 residues. The CDR3, as DNA: TGTGCCACCAGCAGAGATACCAATCAGCCCCAGCATTTT. This gives the protein CATSRDTNQPQHF.

This clone has more than one count but fewer than ten. V and J are TRBV10-3 and TRBJ1-5; tentative D call: TRBD1 (5 bases). This CDR3 has 13 amino acids. Germline lookup yields CDR1 ENHRY and CDR2 SYGVKD. Deletions cut 7 bases from V and 2 bases from J, with 9 bases between. The CDR3 nucleotides read TGTGCCATCAACCGGGACGGCAATCAGCCCCAGCATTTT. Residues: CAINRDGNQPQHF.

The genes are TRBV11-2 and TRBJ2-1; 14 nucleotides align to TRBD2. The CDR3 loop spans 16 amino acids. Trimming took 2 bases from V and 6 from J; bases not matched to a gene: 3. Germline lookup yields CDR1 SGHAT and CDR2 FQNNGV. This CDR3 reads CASSLMTSGRANEQFF. For the CDR3, the DNA is TGTGCCAGCAGCTTAATGACTAGCGGGAGGGCCAATGAGCAGTTCTTC.

The V and J genes are TRBV7-8 and TRBJ2-7, with D perhaps matching TRBD1 or TRBD2 (5 bases each). Germline V gives CDR1 SGHVS, CDR2 FQNEAQ. The V end lost 2 bases, the J end lost 2 bases, and 10 bases lay between the germline ends. CDR3 length: 14 residues. CDR3 sequence reads: CASSLRDGTYEQYF. The DNA for the CDR3 is TGTGCCAGCAGCTTAAGGGACGGAACCTACGAGCAGTACTTC.

The V and J genes are TRBV5-4 and TRBJ2-7, with 10 nucleotides matching TRBD2. The germline gives CDR1 SGHNT, CDR2 YYREEE (reference sequence). CDR3 length: 16 amino acids. After removal of 4 bases from V and 5 bases from J, the junction contained 12 bases not matched to a gene. CDR3 sequence (DNA): TGTGCCAGCAGCCACAAGCGGGGGGGGTATGGACACGAGCAGTACTTC. Amino acids: CASSHKRGGYGHEQYF. Full variable domain (outside the CDR3, taken from reference TRBV5-4 and TRBJ2-7): ETGVTQSPTHLIKTRGQQVTLRCSSQSGHNTVSWYQQALGQGPQFIFQYYREEENGRGNFPPRFSGLQFPNYSSELNVNALELDDSALYLCASSHKRGGYGHEQYFGPGTRLTVT.

The chain joins TRBV2 to TRBJ1-3; D remains unclear. The CDR3 contains 12 residues. Germline V gene lookup returns CDR1 SNHLY and CDR2 FYNNEI. With 11 bases removed from V and 8 bases from J, the gap between germline ends came to 16 bases. The CDR3 region is CAATLGRDTIYF. CDR3 bases: TGTGCCGCCACCCTGGGCCGGGACACCATATATTTT.

The chain carries TRBV2 and TRBJ1-1; 11 positions match TRBD1. Per the germline V gene, CDR1 is SNHLY and CDR2 is FYNNEI. The V gene end was trimmed by 6 bases and the J gene end by 7 bases; junction bases not matched to a gene: 7. CDR3 size: 14 residues. The CDR3 DNA sequence: TGTGCCAGCAGAGGACAGGGGGCGGATCTTGAAGCTTTCTTT. Protein sequence: CASRGQGADLEAFF.

This sequence joins TRBV7-8 and TRBJ1-2, with D tentatively TRBD1 (6 bases). CDR3 size: 13 residues. CDR1 and CDR2 (germline): SGHVS, FQNEAQ. Deletions cut 2 bases from V and 8 bases from J, with 12 bases between. The CDR3 coding sequence is TGTGCCAGCAGCTTACCGGCAGGGGAAGGCTACACCTTC. It codes for CASSLPAGEGYTF.

The table lists this clone with a few counts. The chain carries TRBV11-2 and TRBJ1-1; unclear D gene. The CDR3 contains 14 residues. Germline assignment: CDR1 SGHAT and CDR2 FQNNGV. Trimming took 6 bases from V and 1 from J, leaving 12 bases between them. CDR3 in amino acids: CASRGRSENTEAFF. The CDR3 bases are TGTGCCAGCAGGGGGAGGTCTGAGAACACTGAAGCTTTCTTT.

This chain uses TRBV30 with TRBJ2-2; 8 bases map to TRBD1. Germline CDR1 GTSNPN, CDR2 SVGIG (reference sequence). The J segment lost 4 bases and the V segment lost 8 bases, leaving 6 bases of the junction unmatched. The CDR3 totals 13 residues. CDR3 sequence reads: CAKQGGSTGELFF. CDR3 in DNA: TGTGCCAAACAGGGGGGTAGCACCGGGGAGCTGTTTTTT.

Of note for this clone: The same CDR3 can be traced to other DNA sequences in this sample. The chain has TRBV10-3 and TRBJ1-5; 8 bases are shared with TRBD1. The CDR3 runs 13 residues. From germline, CDR1 is ENHRY and CDR2 SYGVKD. V was clipped by 6 bases and J by 4 bases; unmatched bases: 2. The CDR3 spells CAIRDRDNQPQHF. The CDR3, as DNA: TGTGCCATCAGGGACAGGGATAATCAGCCCCAGCATTTT.